This T cell receptor beta chain derives from a study of blood T cell repertoires in COVID-19. TCRdb's copy holds only in-frame clones and misses some; the assay was immunoSEQ multiplex PCR. This table holds over 100,000 clones, about 88% found once. Looked up from germline, CDR1 is SEHNR and CDR2 is FQNEAQ (reference sequence). This CDR3 spans 15 amino acids. The V gene lost 4 bases and the J gene lost 0 bases, with 11 bases spanning the gap. Specimen: peripheral blood. V usage is TRBV7-9 and J usage is TRBJ2-3; D is ambiguous. The TCR comes from a man aged 50-60 years with active or convalescent COVID-19. The CDR3 DNA sequence: TGTGCCAGCAGCTCCCGAACCCTAAGCACAGATACGCAGTATTTT. This gives the protein CASSSRTLSTDTQYF.